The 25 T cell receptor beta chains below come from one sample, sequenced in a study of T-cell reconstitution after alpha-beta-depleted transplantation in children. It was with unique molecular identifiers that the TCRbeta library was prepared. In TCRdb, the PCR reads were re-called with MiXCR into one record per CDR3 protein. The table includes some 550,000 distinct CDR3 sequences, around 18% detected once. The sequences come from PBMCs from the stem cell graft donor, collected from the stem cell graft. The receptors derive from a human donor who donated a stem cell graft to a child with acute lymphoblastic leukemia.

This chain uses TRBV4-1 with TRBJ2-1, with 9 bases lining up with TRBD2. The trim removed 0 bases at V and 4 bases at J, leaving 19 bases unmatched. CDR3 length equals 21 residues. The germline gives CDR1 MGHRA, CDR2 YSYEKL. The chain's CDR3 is CASSQERGQRFAGGPYNEQFF. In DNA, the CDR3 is TGCGCCAGCAGCCAAGAGCGAGGGCAAAGATTTGCGGGAGGGCCGTACAATGAGCAGTTCTTC.

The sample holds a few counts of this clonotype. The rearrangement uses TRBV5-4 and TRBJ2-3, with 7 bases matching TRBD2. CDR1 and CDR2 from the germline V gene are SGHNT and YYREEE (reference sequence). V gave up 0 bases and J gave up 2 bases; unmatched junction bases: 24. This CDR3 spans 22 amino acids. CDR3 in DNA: TGTGCCAGCAGCTTGGCGGTTAGTAGGGCGGGAGAAGGGTTTTGGAACACAGATACGCAGTATTTT. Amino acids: CASSLAVSRAGEGFWNTDTQYF.

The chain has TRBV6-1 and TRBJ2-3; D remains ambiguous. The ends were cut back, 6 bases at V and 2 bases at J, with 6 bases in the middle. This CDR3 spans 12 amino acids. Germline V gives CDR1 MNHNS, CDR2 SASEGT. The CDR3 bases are TGTGCCAGCAGGGTCCACACAGATACGCAGTATTTT. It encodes CASRVHTDTQYF.

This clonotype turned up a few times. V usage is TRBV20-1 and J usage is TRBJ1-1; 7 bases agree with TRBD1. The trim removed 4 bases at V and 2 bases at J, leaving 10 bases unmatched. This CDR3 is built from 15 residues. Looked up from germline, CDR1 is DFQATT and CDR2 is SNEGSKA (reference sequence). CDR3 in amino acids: CSATGLQGINTEAFF. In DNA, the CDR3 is TGCAGTGCTACCGGTCTACAGGGGATTAACACTGAAGCTTTCTTT.

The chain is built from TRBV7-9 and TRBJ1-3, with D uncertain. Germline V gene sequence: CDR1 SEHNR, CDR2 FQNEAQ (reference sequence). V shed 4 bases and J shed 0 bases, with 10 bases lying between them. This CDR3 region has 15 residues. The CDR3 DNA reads TGTGCCAGCAGCTCCGACCGAAGCTCTGGAAACACCATATATTTT. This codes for CASSSDRSSGNTIYF.

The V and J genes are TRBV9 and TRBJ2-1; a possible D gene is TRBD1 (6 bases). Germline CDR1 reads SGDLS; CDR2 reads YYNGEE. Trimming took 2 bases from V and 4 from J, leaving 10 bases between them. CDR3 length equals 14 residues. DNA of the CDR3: TGTGCCAGCAGCGTCTGGGGGCGTTACAATGAGCAGTTCTTC. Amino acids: CASSVWGRYNEQFF.

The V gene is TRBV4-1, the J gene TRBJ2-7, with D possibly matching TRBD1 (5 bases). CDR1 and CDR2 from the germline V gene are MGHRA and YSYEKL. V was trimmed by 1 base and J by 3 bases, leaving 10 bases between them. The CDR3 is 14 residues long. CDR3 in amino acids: CASSQAGISYEQYF. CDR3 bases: TGCGCCAGCAGCCAAGCAGGGATTAGCTACGAGCAGTACTTC.

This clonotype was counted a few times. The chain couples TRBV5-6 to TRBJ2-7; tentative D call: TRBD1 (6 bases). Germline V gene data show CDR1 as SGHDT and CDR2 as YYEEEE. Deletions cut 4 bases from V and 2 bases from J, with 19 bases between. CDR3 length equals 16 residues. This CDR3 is CASSPGPQGLTYEQYF. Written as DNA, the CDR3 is TGTGCCAGCAGCCCGGGCCCTCAGGGGCTTACCTACGAGCAGTACTTC.

The CDR3 reads CASSLGLPGSEQYF. The DNA for the CDR3 is TGTGCCAGCAGCCTTGGACTCCCGGGGTCCGAGCAGTACTTC. The V and J genes are TRBV7-9 and TRBJ2-7, with a weak D call TRBD2 (5 bases). The CDR3 is 14 residues long. Trimming removed 5 bases at V and 6 bases at J, with 17 bases between. Germline V gives CDR1 SEHNR, CDR2 FQNEAQ (reference sequence). Full variable domain (missing parts from reference TRBV7-9 and TRBJ2-7): DTGVSQNPRHKITKRGQNVTFRCDPISEHNRLYWYRQTLGQGPEFLTYFQNEAQLEKSRLLSDRFSAERPKGSFSTLEIQRTEQGDSAMYLCASSLGLPGSEQYFGPGTRLTVT.

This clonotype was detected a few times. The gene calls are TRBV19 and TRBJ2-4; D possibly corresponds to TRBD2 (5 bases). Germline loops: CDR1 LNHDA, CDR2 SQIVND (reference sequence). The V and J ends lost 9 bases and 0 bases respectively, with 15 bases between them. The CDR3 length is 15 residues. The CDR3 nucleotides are TGTGCCAGCGGACTTCCCTCTCTAGCCAAAAACATTCAGTACTTC. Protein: CASGLPSLAKNIQYF.

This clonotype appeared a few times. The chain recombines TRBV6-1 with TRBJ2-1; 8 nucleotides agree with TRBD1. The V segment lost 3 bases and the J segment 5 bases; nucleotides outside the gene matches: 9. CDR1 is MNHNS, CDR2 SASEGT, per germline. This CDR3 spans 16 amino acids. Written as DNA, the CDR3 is TGTGCCAGCAGTGACGGGACAGGACCCATCCACAATGAGCAGTTCTTC. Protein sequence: CASSDGTGPIHNEQFF.

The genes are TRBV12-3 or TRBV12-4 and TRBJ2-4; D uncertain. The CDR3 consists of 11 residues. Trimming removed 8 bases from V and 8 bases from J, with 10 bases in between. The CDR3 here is CASGELDIQYF. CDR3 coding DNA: TGTGCCAGCGGCGAGTTGGACATTCAGTACTTC.

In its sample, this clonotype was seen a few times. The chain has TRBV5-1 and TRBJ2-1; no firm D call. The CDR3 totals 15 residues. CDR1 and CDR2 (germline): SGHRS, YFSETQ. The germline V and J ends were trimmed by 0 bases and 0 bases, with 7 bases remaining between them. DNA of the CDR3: TGCGCCAGCAGCTTGGCCACGGGCTCCTACAATGAGCAGTTCTTC. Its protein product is CASSLATGSYNEQFF.

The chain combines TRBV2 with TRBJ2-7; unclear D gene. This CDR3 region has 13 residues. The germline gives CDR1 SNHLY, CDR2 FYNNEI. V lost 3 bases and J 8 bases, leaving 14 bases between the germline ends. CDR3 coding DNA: TGTGCCAGCAGTGAGGTGGCGAGCCAGCAGCAGTACTTC. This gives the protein CASSEVASQQQYF.

The CDR3 DNA is TGTGCCAGTAGTATCCATAGGCCGGGGGCGCCGGACTATGGCTACACCTTC. Amino acids: CASSIHRPGAPDYGYTF. The rearrangement uses TRBV19 and TRBJ1-2; D is perhaps TRBD1 (6 bases). The CDR3 is made up of 17 amino acids. CDR1 and CDR2 from the germline V gene are LNHDA and SQIVND (reference sequence). V was cut by 3 bases and J by 3 bases, with 20 bases left in between. The entire variable domain, with the rest obtained from reference TRBV19 and TRBJ1-2, is as follows: DGGITQSPKYLFRKEGQNVTLSCEQNLNHDAMYWYRQDPGQGLRLIYYSQIVNDFQKGDIAEGYSVSREKKESFPLTVTSAQKNPTAFYLCASSIHRPGAPDYGYTFGSGTRLTVV.

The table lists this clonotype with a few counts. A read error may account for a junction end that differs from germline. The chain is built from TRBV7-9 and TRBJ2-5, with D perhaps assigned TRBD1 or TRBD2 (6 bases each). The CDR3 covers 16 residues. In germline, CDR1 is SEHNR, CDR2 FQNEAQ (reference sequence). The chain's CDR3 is CASSLGGSGIQETQYF. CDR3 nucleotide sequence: TGTGCCAGCAGTTTAGGGGGTAGCGGCATCCAAGAGACCCAGTACTTC.

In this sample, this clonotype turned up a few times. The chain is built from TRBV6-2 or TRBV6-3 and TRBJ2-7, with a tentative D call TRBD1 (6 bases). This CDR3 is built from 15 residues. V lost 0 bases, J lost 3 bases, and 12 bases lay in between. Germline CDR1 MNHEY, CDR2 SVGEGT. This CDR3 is CASSYSVDRLYEQYF. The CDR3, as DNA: TGTGCCAGCAGTTACTCCGTTGACAGGCTCTACGAGCAGTACTTC.

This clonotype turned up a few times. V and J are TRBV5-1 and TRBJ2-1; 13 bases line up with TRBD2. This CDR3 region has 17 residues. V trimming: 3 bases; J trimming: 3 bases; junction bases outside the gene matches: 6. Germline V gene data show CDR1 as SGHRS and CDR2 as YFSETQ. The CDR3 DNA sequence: TGCGCCAGCAGCTCCGGACTAGCGGGAGTTAACTACAATGAGCAGTTCTTC. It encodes CASSSGLAGVNYNEQFF.

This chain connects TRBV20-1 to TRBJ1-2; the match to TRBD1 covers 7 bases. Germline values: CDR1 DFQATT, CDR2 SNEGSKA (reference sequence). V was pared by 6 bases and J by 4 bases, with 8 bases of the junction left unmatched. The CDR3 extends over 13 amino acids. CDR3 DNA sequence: TGCAGTGCCCAGGGAGGGGGCAGCTATGGCTACACCTTC. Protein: CSAQGGGSYGYTF.

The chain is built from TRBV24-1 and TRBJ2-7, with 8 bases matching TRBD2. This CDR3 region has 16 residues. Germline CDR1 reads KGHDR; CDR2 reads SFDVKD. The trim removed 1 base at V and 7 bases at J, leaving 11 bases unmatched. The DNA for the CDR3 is TGTGCCACCAGTGATTTTAGGAGCGGGAGTTCGAAGGAGCAGTACTTC. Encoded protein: CATSDFRSGSSKEQYF.

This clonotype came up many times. The CDR3 sequence: CSAREGQGKGEQYF. CDR3 sequence (DNA): TGCAGTGCTAGAGAGGGGCAGGGGAAGGGGGAGCAGTACTTC. V is TRBV20-1 and J is TRBJ2-7; perhaps TRBD1 as D (6 bases). CDR1 DFQATT and CDR2 SNEGSKA come from the germline V gene (reference sequence). Trimming took 0 bases from V and 7 from J, leaving 16 bases between them. This CDR3 contains 14 residues.

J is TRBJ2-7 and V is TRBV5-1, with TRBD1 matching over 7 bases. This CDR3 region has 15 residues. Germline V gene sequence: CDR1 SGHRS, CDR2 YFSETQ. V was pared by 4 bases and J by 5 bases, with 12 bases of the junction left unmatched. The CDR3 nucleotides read TGCGCCAGCAGCCCCAGTAAACAGGGGCTAGACGAGCAGTACTTC. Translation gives CASSPSKQGLDEQYF. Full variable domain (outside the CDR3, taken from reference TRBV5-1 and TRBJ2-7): KAGVTQTPRYLIKTRGQQVTLSCSPISGHRSVSWYQQTPGQGLQFLFEYFSETQRNKGNFPGRFSGRQFSNSRSEMNVSTLELGDSALYLCASSPSKQGLDEQYFGPGTRLTVT.

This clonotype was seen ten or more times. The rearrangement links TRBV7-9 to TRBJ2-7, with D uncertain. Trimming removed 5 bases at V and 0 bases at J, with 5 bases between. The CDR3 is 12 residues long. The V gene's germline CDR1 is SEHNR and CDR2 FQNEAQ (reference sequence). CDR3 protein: CASSRSSYEQYF. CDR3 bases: TGTGCCAGCAGCCGGAGCTCCTACGAGCAGTACTTC.

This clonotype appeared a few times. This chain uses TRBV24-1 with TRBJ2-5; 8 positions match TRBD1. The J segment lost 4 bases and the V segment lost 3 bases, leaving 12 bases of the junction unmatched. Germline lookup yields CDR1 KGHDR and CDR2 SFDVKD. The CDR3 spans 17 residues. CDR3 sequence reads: CATSDPYQGAQLETQYF. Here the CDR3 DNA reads TGTGCCACCAGTGATCCGTATCAGGGGGCGCAACTAGAGACCCAGTACTTC.

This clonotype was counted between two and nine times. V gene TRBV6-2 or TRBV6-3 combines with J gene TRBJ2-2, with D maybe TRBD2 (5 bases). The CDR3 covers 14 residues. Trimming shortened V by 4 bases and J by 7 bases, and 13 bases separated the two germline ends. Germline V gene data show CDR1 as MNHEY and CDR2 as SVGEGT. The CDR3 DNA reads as TGTGCCAGCAGTTGGACTCTTTCGGGCGGGGAGCTGTTTTTT. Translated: CASSWTLSGGELFF.